This TCR beta chain was sequenced for a study of T cells after yellow fever vaccination. MiXCR, run by TCRdb on the 5' RACE reads, gives a single entry per CDR3 protein. The sample contains approximately 250,000 distinct CDR3 sequences, roughly 4.8% of which appear only once. CDR3 length equals 13 residues. After removal of 6 bases from V and 1 base from J, the junction contained 5 bases not matched to a gene. Germline lookup yields CDR1 DFQATT and CDR2 SNEGSKA (reference sequence). This clonotype was counted between two and nine times. Its antigen is unknown. Findings of the study overall: A large majority of primary-vaccination clones showed up again after the booster (roughly 96% CD4, about 90% CD8). The bulk population could contribute abundant contaminating clonotypes to FACS-sorted repertoires.

This sequence joins TRBV20-1 and TRBJ2-5, with TRBD2 matching over 7 bases. The sequence came from a man between 18 and 35 years old who received the YFV17D yellow fever vaccine. The sample was CD4+ T cells sorted from PBMCs, taken on the day of the yellow fever booster vaccination. The CDR3 DNA follows: TGCAGTGCCACGGGACTACTCCAAGAGACCCAGTACTTC. This translates into CSATGLLQETQYF.